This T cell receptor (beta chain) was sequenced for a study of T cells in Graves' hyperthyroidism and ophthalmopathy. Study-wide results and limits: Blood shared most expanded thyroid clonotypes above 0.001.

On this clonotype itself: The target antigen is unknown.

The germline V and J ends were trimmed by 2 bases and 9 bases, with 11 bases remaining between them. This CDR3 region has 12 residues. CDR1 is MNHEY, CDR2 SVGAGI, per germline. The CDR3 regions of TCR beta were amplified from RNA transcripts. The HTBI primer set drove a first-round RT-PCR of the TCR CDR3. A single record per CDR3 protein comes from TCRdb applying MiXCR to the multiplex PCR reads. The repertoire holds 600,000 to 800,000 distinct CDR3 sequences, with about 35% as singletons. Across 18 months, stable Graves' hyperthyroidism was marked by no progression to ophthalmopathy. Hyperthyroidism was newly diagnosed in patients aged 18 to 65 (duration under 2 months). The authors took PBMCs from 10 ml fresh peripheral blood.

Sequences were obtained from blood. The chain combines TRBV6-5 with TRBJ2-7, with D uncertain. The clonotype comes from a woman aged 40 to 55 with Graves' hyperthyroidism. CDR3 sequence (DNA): TGTGCCAGCAGTTACGAGGATGATAGGCAGTACTTC. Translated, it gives CASSYEDDRQYF.